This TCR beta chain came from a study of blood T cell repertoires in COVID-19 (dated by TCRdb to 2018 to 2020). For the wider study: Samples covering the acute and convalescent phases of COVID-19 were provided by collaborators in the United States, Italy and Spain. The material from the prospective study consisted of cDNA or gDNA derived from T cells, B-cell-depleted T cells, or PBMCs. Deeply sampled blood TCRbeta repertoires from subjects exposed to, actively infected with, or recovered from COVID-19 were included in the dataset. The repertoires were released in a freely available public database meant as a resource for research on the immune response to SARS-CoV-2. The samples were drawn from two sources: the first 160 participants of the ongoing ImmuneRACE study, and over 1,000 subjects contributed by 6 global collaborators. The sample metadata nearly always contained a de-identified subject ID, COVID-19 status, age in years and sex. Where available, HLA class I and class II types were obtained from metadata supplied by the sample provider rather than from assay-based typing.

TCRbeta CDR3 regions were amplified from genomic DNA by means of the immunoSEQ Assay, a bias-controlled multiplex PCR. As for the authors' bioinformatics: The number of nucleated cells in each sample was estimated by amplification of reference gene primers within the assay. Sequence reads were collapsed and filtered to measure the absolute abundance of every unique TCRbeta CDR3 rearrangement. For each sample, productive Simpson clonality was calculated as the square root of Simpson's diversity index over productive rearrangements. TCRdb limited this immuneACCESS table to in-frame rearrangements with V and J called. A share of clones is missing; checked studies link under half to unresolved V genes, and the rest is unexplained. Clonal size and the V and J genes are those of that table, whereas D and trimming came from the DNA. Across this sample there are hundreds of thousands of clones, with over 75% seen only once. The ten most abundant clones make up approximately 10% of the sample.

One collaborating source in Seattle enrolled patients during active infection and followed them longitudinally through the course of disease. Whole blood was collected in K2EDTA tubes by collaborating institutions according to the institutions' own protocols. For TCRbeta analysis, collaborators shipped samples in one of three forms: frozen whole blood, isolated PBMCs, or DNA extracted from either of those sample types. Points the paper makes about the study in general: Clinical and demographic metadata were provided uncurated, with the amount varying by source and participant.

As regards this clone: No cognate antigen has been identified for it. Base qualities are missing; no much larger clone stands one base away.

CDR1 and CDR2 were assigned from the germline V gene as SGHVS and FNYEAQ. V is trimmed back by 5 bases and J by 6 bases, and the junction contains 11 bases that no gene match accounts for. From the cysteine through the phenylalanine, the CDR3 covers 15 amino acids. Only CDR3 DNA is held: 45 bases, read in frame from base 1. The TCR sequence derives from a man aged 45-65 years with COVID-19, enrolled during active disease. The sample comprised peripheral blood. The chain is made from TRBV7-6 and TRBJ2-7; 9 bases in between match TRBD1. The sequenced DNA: TGTGCCAGCAGCACCCGACAGGGGGATTCTATCGAGCAGTACTTC. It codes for CASSTRQGDSIEQYF.